The following is a T cell receptor (beta chain) sequence with its context. This clone has only one observation. It lacks a known antigen. Base qualities were left out, and no much larger clone turns up one base away. CD8 naive samples consisted of CD45RO-negative cells that were positively selected for CCR7, yielding a CD45RA+CCR7+ population without TemRA cells. Donors were healthy HIV-negative adults with no recently reported acute infections or vaccinations. Every donor was a Caucasian adult living in Nashville, Tennessee, USA. Blood was obtained by leukapheresis, after which PBMCs were separated by Ficoll-Histopaque density gradient centrifugation and cryopreserved in liquid nitrogen vapor phase. Analytical flow cytometry was used to check the purity and quantity of every magnetically sorted T cell population. Each sorted fraction had its genomic DNA isolated and then quantified by UV absorbance on a Nanodrop 2000c.

Using the deep immunoSEQ assay, TCR CDR3 regions were amplified from genomic DNA by multiplex PCR. Extracted genomic DNA from each cell subset was spread evenly across all wells of several immunoSEQ 96-well plates, with each plate serving as a replicate. Each replicate PCR for sorted subsets received around 210 ng genomic DNA, equal to about 30,000 T cell genomes. Purified libraries were quantified with a Qubit 3.0 fluorometer, sized on a Bioanalyzer 2100, and re-quantified with the KAPA Library Quantification kit. Each immunoSEQ 96-well plate was sequenced on its own single-read 150-cycle Illumina NextSeq 550 flow cell. As for how the authors treated the data: Because the immunoSEQ output held only junctional sequences and lacked quality scores, the filtering could not match the filtering applied to full-length reads. Sequences were annotated with PyIR, a Python wrapper for IgBLAST v1.9, using IMGT germline references to assign V/J genes and CDR3. Reads were filtered out if the reads had weak V/J assignments (E-value above 1e-6), no CDR3, stop codons, out-of-frame junctions, or ambiguous translated residues. V3J clonotypes were defined as sequences sharing the same inferred V gene, J gene, and CDR3 amino acid sequence. The percentage overlap between two repertoires was calculated by dividing the number of shared unique clonotypes by the size of the smaller repertoire. Repertoire richness was assessed with RTK rarefaction, the Chao1 estimator, and Recon v2.1 estimates of unobserved clonotypes. OLGA was used to compute generation probabilities for all TCRbeta clonotypes that the gDNA method yielded from a few donors. TCRdb obtained this table from immuneACCESS and retained in-frame rearrangements with V and J assigned. These tables miss some clones; where compared with another copy, unresolved V genes account for less than half of the shortfall, and the remainder is unexplained. V, J and clone size are those of that table, while D and trimming were read from the DNA. The sample includes about 2.1 million clones, with about 94% observed a single time. Of the sample, approximately 1.6% is held by the ten largest clones.

The sample is drawn from a study of shared clonotypes between healthy human individuals (dated by TCRdb to 2018 to 2020). Describing the broader study: Three men and a couple of women, aged 18 to 49 years, made up the cohort. For each donor, CD4 naive and CD4 memory were each run on three plates, CD8 naive on two plates, and CD8 memory on one plate. To estimate repertoire size and how much clonotypes are shared between individuals, the study performed deep sequencing of blood TCR repertoires from 4 to 6 healthy adults. Libraries were prepared and TCR repertoires were sequenced by different laboratories using diverse techniques, in order to increase sequencing depth and limit assay-specific biases. Leukapheresis yielded between about 0.85 and 10 billion PBMCs per donor. The paper's findings and limits, for the study overall: Pairwise subsampling led to the expectation that sequencing depth would affect the degree of clonotype sharing among donors. Because the study included only a small number of donors, the genetic and exposure-history diversity represented was limited. Larger estimated clonotype richness was generally found for naive subsets than for memory subsets. Approximately 5% of naive CD4, 3.5% of naive CD8, roughly 2.4% of memory CD4, and 0.4% of memory CD8 clonotypes were shared across a few donors. Higher generation probabilities were observed for clonotypes shared by all four sorted-subset donors than for non-shared clonotypes. Sampling was restricted to blood, and TCR repertoires in tissue are likely to differ from TCR repertoires in blood. Even with the large sequencing depth, rarefaction of the sorted-subset datasets indicated that sequencing was incomplete.

Per the germline V gene, SGDLS is the CDR1 and YYNGEE is the CDR2. The CDR3 spans 12 residues, from the cysteine through the phenylalanine. The sequence is cut down to CDR3 DNA, 36 bases in frame from base 1. The germline ends are 10 bases apart after V is trimmed by 3 bases and J by 7 bases. This receptor was obtained from a man in his late teens or twenties in good health. Some clones in this sample may be carry-over from other donors' samples. The chain is assembled from TRBV9 and TRBJ1-2; the D segment cannot be called with confidence. The sequenced sample consisted of naive CD8+ T cells from PBMCs. The intended sense of this specimen's cell subset or site label: CD45RA+CCR7+. The CDR3: CASSALPGGYTF. The DNA sequence is TGTGCCAGCAGCGCCTTGCCCGGTGGCTACACCTTC.